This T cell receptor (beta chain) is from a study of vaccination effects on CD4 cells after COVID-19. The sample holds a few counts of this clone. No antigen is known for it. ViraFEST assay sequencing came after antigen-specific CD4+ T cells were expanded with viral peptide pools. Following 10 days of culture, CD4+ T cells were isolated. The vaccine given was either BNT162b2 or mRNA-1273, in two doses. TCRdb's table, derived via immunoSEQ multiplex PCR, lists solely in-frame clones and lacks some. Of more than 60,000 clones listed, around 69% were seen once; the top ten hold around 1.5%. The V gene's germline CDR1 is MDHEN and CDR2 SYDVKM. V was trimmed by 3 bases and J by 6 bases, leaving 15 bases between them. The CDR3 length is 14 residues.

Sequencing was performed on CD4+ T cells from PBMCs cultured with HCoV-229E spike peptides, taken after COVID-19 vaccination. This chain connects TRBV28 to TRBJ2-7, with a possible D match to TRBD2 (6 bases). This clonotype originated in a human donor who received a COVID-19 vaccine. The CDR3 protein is CASSFDRRRGEQYV. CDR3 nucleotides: TGTGCCAGCAGTTTTGATCGGAGGCGGGGCGAGCAGTACGTC.